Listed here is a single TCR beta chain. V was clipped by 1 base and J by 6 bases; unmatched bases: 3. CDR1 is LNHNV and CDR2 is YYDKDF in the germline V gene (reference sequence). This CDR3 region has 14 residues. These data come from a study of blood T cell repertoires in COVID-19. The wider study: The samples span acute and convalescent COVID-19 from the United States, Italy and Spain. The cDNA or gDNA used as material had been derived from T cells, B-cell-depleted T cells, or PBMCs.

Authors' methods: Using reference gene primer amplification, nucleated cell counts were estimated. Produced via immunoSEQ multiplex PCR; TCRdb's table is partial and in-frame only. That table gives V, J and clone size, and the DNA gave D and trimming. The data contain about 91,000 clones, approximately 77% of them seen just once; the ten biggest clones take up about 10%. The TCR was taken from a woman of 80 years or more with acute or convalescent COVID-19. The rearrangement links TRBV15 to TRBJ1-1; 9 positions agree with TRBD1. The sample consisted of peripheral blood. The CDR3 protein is CATSRGDREAEAFF. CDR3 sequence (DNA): TGTGCCACCAGCAGAGGGGACAGGGAGGCTGAAGCTTTCTTT.